The T cell receptor beta chain described here comes from a study of CD8 T cells in ankylosing spondylitis. A remark on this clonotype: What it recognizes is unknown.

Overall study findings and caveats: The authors found the disease-linked clones to be CD8+ and relatively rare in peripheral blood. According to the report, clones linked to the disease were significantly enriched in matched synovial fluid samples taken from ankylosing spondylitis patients. A TCR beta motif made of 7 to 9 highly homologous variants seemed typical of ankylosing spondylitis blood.

In making TCR beta libraries, quantitative 5'-RACE with molecular barcodes was used. MiXCR was run by TCRdb on the 5' RACE reads, yielding one entry per CDR3 protein. The sample includes about 130,000 distinct CDR3 sequences, around 9.7% of them seen just once. The CDR3 contains 14 residues. The V segment lost 7 bases and the J segment 4 bases; nucleotides outside the gene matches: 9. CDR1 MDHEN and CDR2 SYDVKM come from the germline V gene. Input material: blood, either unsorted or a sorted T cell fraction (not recorded which). The chain has TRBV28 and TRBJ2-7, with 8 nucleotides matching TRBD2. The sequence derives from a male donor with ankylosing spondylitis or in good health (not recorded which). For the CDR3, the DNA is TGTGCCAGCACCCCCAGCGGGAGCTGGTACGAGCAGTACTTC. Translation gives CASTPSGSWYEQYF.